This entry concerns a single T cell receptor (beta chain). Profiling relied on immunoSEQ multiplex PCR, and the TCRdb table lists in-frame clones only, not all of them. The sample shows 350,000 to 400,000 clones, 85% to 90% of them seen only once. These data belong to a study of blood T cell repertoires in COVID-19. The CDR3 runs 18 residues. Germline V gives CDR1 SGHTS, CDR2 YDEGEE. V lost 1 base to trimming and J lost 4 bases, with 18 bases between them. Sequencing was carried out using PBMCs or T cells enriched from blood (not recorded which). This chain joins TRBV5-8 and TRBJ1-6; D is possibly TRBD1 (5 bases). This receptor was identified in a young woman who had recovered from COVID-19. CDR3 protein: CASSLSPPGGDYNSPLHF. The CDR3 region has the DNA TGTGCCAGCAGCTTGTCCCCCCCGGGAGGGGATTATAATTCACCCCTCCACTTT.